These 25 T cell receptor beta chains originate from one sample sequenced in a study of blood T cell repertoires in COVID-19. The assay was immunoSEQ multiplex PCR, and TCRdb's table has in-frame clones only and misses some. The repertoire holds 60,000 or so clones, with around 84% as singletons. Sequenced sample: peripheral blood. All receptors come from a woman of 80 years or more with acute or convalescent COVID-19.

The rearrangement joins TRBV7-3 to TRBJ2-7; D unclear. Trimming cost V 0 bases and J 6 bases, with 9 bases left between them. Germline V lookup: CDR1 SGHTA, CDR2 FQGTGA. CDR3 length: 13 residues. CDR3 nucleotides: TGTGCCAGCAGCTTAACGAACTTTGGCGAGCAGTACTTC. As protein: CASSLTNFGEQYF.

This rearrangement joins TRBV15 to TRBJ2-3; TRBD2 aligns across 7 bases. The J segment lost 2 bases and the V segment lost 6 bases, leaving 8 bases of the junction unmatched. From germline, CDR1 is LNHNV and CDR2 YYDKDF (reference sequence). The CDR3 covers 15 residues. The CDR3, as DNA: TGTGCCACCAGGCCGGGACTACCAGACACAGATACGCAGTATTTT. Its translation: CATRPGLPDTDTQYF.

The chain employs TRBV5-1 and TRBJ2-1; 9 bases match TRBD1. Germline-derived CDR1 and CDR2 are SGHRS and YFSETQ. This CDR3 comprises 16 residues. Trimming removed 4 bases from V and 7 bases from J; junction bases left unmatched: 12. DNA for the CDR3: TGCGCCAGCAGCCCGTCCCGGGACAGGGTCAGGAATGAGCAGTTCTTC. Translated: CASSPSRDRVRNEQFF.

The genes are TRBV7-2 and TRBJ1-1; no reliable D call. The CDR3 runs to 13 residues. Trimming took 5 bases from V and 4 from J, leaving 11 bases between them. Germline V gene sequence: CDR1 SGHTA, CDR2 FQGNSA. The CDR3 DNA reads TGTGCCAGCAGCCAACGAGATACCACTGAAGCTTTCTTT. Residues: CASSQRDTTEAFF. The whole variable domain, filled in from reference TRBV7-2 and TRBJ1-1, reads GAGVSQSPSNKVTEKGKDVELRCDPISGHTALYWYRQSLGQGLEFLIYFQGNSAPDKSGLPSDRFSAERTGGSVSTLTIQRTQQEDSAVYLCASSQRDTTEAFFGQGTRLTVV.

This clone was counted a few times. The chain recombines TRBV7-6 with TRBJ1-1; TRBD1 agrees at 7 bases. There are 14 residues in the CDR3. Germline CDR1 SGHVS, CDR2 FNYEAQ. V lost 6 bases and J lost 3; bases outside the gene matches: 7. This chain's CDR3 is CASRRQQGDTEAFF. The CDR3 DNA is TGTGCCAGCAGACGGCAGCAGGGGGACACTGAAGCTTTCTTT.

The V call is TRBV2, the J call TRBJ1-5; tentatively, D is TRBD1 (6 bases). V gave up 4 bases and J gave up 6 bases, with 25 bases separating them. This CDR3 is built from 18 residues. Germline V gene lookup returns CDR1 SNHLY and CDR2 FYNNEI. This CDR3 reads CASSVQNTGTRLGQPQHF. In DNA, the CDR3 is TGTGCCAGCAGTGTGCAAAACACCGGGACACGATTGGGTCAGCCCCAGCATTTT.

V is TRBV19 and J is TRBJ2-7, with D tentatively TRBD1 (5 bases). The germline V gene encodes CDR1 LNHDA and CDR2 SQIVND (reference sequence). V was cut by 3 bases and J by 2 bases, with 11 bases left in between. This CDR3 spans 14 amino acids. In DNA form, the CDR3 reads TGTGCCAGTAGTATTGGGGCAGGGACCTACGAGCAGTACTTC. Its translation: CASSIGAGTYEQYF.

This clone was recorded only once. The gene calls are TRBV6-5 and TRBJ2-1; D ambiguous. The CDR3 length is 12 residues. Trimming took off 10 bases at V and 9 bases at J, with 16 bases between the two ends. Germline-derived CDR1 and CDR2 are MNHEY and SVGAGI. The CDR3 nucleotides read TGTGCCACCACTGCCCTCATGATTGAGCAGTTCTTC. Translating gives CATTALMIEQFF.

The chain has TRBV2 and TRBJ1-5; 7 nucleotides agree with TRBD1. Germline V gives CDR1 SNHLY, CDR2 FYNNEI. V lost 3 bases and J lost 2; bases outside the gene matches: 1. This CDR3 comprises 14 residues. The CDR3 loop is CASSEDRRNQPQHF. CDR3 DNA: TGTGCCAGCAGTGAGGACAGGCGCAATCAGCCCCAGCATTTT.

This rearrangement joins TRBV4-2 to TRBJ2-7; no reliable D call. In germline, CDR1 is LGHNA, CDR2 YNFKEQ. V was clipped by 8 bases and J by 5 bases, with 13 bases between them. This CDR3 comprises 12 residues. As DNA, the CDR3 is TGTGCCAGCCCCCAACGGGTTAACGAGCAGTACTTC. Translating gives CASPQRVNEQYF.

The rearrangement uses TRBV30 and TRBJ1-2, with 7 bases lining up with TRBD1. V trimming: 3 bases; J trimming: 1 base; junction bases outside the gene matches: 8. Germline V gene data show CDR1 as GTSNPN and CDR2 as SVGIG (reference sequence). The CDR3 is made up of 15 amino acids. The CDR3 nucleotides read TGTGCCTGGAGGGAAAGGGGGCCGAATAACTATGGCTACACCTTC. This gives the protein CAWRERGPNNYGYTF.

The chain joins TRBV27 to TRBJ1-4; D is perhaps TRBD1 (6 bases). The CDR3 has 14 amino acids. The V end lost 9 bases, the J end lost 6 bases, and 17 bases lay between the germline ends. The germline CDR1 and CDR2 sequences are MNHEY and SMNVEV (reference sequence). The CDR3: CASHRRGEDEKLFF. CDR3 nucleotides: TGTGCCAGTCACCGCAGGGGAGAAGATGAAAAACTGTTTTTT.

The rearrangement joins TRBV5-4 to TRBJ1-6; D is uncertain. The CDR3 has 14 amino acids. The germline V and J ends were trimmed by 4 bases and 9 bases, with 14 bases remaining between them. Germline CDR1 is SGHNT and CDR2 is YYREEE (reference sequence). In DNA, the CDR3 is TGTGCCAGCAGCACCGGGATCACACCTTCACCCCTCCACTTT. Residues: CASSTGITPSPLHF.

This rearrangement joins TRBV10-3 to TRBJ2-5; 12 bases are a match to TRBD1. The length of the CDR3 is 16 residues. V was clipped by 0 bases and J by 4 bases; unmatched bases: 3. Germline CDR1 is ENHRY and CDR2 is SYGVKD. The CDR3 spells CAISESGQGAGETQYF. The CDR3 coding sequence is TGTGCCATCAGTGAGTCGGGACAGGGGGCTGGAGAGACCCAGTACTTC.

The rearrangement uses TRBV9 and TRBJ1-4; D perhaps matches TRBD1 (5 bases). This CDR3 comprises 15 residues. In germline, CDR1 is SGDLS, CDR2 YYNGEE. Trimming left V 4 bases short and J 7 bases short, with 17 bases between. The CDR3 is CASSPDGGVSEKLFF. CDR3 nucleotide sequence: TGTGCCAGCAGCCCAGACGGGGGTGTAAGTGAAAAACTGTTTTTT.

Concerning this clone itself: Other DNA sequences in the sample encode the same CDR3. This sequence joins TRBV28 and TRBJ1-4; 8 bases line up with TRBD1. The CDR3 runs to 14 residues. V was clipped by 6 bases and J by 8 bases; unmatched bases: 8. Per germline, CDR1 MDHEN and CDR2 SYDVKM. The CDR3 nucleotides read TGTGCCAGCAGCCTCGACAGGGGAAGAGAAAAACTGTTTTTT. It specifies CASSLDRGREKLFF.

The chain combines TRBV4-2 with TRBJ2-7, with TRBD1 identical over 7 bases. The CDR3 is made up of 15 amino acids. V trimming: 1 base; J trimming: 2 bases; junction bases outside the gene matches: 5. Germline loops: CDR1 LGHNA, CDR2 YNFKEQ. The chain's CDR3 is CASSQVPQGTYEQYF. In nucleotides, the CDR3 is TGTGCCAGCAGCCAAGTCCCACAGGGGACCTACGAGCAGTACTTC.

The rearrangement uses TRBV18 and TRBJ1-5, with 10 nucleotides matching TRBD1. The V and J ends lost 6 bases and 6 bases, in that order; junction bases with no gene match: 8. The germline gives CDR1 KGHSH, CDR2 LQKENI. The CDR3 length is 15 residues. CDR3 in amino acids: CASSLETGGGQPQHF. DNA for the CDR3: TGTGCCAGCTCCCTCGAGACAGGGGGCGGTCAGCCCCAGCATTTT.

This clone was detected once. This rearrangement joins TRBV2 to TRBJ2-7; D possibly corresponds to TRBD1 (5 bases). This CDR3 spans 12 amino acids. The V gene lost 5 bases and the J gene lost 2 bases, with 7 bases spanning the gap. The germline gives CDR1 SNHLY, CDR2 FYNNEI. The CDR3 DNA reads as TGTGCCAGCAGTCAGGGAACCTACGAGCAGTACTTC. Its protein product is CASSQGTYEQYF.

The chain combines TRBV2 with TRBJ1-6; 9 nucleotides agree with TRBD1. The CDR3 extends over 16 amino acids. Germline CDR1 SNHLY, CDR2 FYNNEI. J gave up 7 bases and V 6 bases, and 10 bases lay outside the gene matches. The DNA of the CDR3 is TGTGCCAGCAGCGGGACAGGGATCGTAACAAATTCACCCCTCCACTTT. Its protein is CASSGTGIVTNSPLHF.

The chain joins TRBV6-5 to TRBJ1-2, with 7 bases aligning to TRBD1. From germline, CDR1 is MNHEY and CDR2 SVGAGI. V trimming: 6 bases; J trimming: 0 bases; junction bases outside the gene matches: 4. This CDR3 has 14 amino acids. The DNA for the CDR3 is TGTGCCAGCAGCGCAGGGGGGTCTAACTATGGCTACACCTTC. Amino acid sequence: CASSAGGSNYGYTF.

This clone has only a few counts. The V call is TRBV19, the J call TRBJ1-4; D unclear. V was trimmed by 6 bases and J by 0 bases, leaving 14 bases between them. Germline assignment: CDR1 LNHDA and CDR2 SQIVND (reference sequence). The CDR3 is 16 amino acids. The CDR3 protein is CASRRITPATNEKLFF. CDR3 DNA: TGTGCCAGTAGGAGGATCACCCCTGCAACTAATGAAAAACTGTTTTTT.

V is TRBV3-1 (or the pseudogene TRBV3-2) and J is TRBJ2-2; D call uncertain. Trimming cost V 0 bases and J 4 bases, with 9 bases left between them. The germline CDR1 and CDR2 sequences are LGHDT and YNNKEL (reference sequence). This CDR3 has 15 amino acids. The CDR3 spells CASSQDSRVTGELFF. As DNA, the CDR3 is TGTGCCAGCAGCCAAGACTCCCGGGTCACCGGGGAGCTGTTTTTT.

CDR3 in amino acids: CASSLESSQETQYF. The CDR3 nucleotides read TGTGCCAGCAGCTTGGAAAGCTCACAAGAGACCCAGTACTTC. V gene TRBV5-6 combines with J gene TRBJ2-5; D uncertain. Germline CDR1 and CDR2: SGHDT and YYEEEE. The length of the CDR3 is 14 residues. Trimming pared 0 bases from V and 2 bases from J, leaving 8 bases between.

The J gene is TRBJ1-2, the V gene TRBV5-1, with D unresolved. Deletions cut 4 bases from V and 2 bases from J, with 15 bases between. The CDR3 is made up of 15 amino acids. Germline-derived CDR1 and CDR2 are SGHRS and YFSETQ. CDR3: CASSLDGTVNYGYTF. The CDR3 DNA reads TGCGCCAGCAGCCTGGATGGCACAGTAAACTATGGCTACACCTTC.